What follows is one T cell receptor beta chain and its context. Antigen unknown. This sample stems from a study of OX40 agonist ivuxolimab in advanced cancers. Regarding the study as a whole: CD8+ T cells averaged more expanded clones than CD4+. It was not determined which antigens were specifically recognized by the peripheral T cells that had undergone clonal expansion.

Autoimmune disease history or systemic immunosuppression meant exclusion. With baseline, cycle 4 day 1, and cycle 7 day 1 as timepoints, blood was sampled. Data came from immunoSEQ multiplex PCR; TCRdb stores just in-frame clones and leaves some out. The sample holds approximately 89,000 clones, approximately 88% seen once. Sequencing used CD4+ or CD8+ T cells sorted from blood, obtained in a trial of the OX40 agonist ivuxolimab. The sequence derives from an adult with an advanced solid tumor such as melanoma, head and neck, liver or kidney cancer.

CDR3 sequence reads: CASSRTGAVDSPLHF. DNA for the CDR3: TGTGCCAGCAGCCGGACAGGGGCGGTTGATTCACCCCTCCACTTT. The genes are TRBV6-5 and TRBJ1-6; the match to TRBD1 covers 9 bases. The CDR3 length is 15 residues. CDR1 MNHEY and CDR2 SVGAGI come from the germline V gene. V was pared by 6 bases and J by 8 bases, with 8 bases of the junction left unmatched.